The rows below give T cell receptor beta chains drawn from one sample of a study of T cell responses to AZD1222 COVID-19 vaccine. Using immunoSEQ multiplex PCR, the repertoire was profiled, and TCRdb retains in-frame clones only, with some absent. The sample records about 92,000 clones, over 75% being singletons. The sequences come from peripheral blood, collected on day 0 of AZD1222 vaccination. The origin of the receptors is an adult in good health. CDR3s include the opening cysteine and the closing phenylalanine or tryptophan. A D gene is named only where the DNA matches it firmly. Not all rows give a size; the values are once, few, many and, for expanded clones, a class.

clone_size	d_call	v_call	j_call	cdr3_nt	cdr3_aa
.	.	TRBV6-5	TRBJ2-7	TGTGCCAGCACGCGAGACAGATACTACGAGCAGTACTTC	CASTRDRYYEQYF
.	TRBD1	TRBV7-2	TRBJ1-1	TGTGCCAGCAGCTTAACCACAGGGGGCGTCACTGAAGCTTTCTTT	CASSLTTGGVTEAFF
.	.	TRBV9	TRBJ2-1	TGTGCCAGCAGCGCTCGAGGGCCGAGCTCCTACAATGAGCAGTTCTTC	CASSARGPSSYNEQFF
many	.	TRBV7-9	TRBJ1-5	TGTGCCAGCAGCTTAGGGGGATATAGCAATCAGCCCCAGCATTTT	CASSLGGYSNQPQHF
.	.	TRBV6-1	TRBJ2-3	TGTGCCAGCAGTGAAAGCCCTACCACAGATACGCAGTATTTT	CASSESPTTDTQYF
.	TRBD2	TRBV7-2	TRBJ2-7	TGTGCCAGCAGCTTAGCACTAGCGGGAGCCGAGCAGTACTTC	CASSLALAGAEQYF
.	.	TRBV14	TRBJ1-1	TGTGCCAGGACCTTGAGCACTGAAGCTTTCTTT	CARTLSTEAFF
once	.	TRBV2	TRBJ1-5	TGTGCCAGCCGCGGGGGTTTGACCCAAAATCAGCCCCAGCATTTT	CASRGGLTQNQPQHF
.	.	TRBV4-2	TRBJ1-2	TGTGCCAGCAGCCGAGGACCAGGCTACACCTTC	CASSRGPGYTF
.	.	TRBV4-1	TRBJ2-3	TGCGCCAGCAGTCCTACAGATACGCAGTATTTT	CASSPTDTQYF
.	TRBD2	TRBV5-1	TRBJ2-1	TGCGCCAGCAGCTCAGCCTTAGCGGGAATGGGCTACAATGAGCAGTTCTTC	CASSSALAGMGYNEQFF
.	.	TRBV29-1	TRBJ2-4	TGCAGCGTGAAGGGGATAGCCAAAAACATTCAGTACTTC	CSVKGIAKNIQYF
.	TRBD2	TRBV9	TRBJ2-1	TGTGCCAGCAGCTTCGGGACTAGCGGATATGAGCAGTTCTTC	CASSFGTSGYEQFF
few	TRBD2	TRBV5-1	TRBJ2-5	TGCGCCAGCAGCCCCGGGGACTACAGCCAAGAGACCCAGTACTTC	CASSPGDYSQETQYF
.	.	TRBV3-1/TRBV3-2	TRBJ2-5	TGTGCCAGCAGCCCGACCGGACAAGAGACCCAGTACTTC	CASSPTGQETQYF
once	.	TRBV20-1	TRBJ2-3	TGCAGTGCTGGACGGGGCGATACGCAGTATTTT	CSAGRGDTQYF
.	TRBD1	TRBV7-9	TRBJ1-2	TGTGCCAGCAGCCCAGACAGGGTCTATGGCTACACCTTC	CASSPDRVYGYTF
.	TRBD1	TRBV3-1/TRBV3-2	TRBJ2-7	TGTGCCAGCAGCCAAGAAGGCGCAGGGGGCTACGAGCAGTACTTC	CASSQEGAGGYEQYF
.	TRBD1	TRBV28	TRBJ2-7	TGTGCCAGCAAGAGGGGGCCCGACGAGCAGTACTTC	CASKRGPDEQYF
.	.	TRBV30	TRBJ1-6	TGTGCCTGGACAACTCAGATAGAATCACCCCTCCACTTT	CAWTTQIESPLHF
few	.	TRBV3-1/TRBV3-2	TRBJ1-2	TGTGCCAGCAGCCAACTGGACACGAACTATGGCTACACCTTC	CASSQLDTNYGYTF
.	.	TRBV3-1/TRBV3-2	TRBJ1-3	TGTGCCAGCAGCTTCCGGGGTTCTGGAAACACCATATATTTT	CASSFRGSGNTIYF
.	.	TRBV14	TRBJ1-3	TGTGCCAGCAGCCAAGGTGGAGCTCCAACTGGAAACACCATATATTTT	CASSQGGAPTGNTIYF
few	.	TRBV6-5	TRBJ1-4	TGTGCCAGCAGTCGGACCGCCGCTAATGAAAAACTGTTTTTT	CASSRTAANEKLFF
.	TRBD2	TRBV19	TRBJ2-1	TGTGCCAGTAGACGGCTGGGCGGGGGGCTGTACAATGAGCAGTTCTTC	CASRRLGGGLYNEQFF
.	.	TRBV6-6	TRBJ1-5	TGTGCCAGCAGTTACTCTAGCAATCAGCCCCAGCATTTT	CASSYSSNQPQHF
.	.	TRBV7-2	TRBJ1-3	TGTGCCAGCAGCTTAGAATTAGGGATCTCTGGAAACACCATATATTTT	CASSLELGISGNTIYF
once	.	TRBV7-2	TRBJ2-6	TGTGCCAGCAGCTACCGGGGTGGTGGGGCCAACGTCCTGACTTTC	CASSYRGGGANVLTF
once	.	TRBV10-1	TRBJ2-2	TGCGCCAGCAGTGAGTCGGGGGCCGGGGAGCTGTTTTTT	CASSESGAGELFF
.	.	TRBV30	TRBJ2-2	TGTGCCTGGAGTGTACAGGGTGGTAACACCGGGGAGCTGTTTTTT	CAWSVQGGNTGELFF
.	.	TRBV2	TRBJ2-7	TGTGCCAGCAGTCCTACTGCGGCTACCTCTTACGAGCAGTACTTC	CASSPTAATSYEQYF
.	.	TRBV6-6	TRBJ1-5	TGTGCCAGCACCGACAGAAGCAATCAGCCCCAGCATTTT	CASTDRSNQPQHF
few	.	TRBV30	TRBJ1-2	TGTGCCTGGAATAAGGACTTGGGTGGCTACACCTTC	CAWNKDLGGYTF
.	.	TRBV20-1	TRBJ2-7	TGCAGTGCCCGTCGGTTCTACGAGCAGTACTTC	CSARRFYEQYF
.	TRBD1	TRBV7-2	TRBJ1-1	TGTGCCAGCAGCTTAGGACAGGGCCACACTGAAGCTTTCTTT	CASSLGQGHTEAFF
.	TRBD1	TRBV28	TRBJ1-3	TGTGCCAGCGATAAGAACACAGGGGGCGCGAACACCATATATTTT	CASDKNTGGANTIYF
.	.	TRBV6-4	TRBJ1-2	TGTGCCAGCAGTGACTCCCTGGGTGGCTACACCTTC	CASSDSLGGYTF
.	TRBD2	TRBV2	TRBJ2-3	TGTGCCAGCAGTGAAGGGGCTAGCGGGGGGCTCGGGGATACGCAGTATTTT	CASSEGASGGLGDTQYF
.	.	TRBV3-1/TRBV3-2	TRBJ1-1	TGTGCCAGCAGCCAAGTTCCGAACACTGAAGCTTTCTTT	CASSQVPNTEAFF
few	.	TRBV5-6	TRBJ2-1	TGTGCCAGCAGCTTTGACAGTCCAGCCCTCTACAATGAGCAGTTCTTC	CASSFDSPALYNEQFF
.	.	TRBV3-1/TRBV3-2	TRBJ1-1	TGTGCCAGCAGCCACTACCACACTCCGAACACTGAAGCTTTCTTT	CASSHYHTPNTEAFF
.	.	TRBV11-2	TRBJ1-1	TGTGCCAGCAGCTTAGGAGGGGTGGGCACTGAAGCTTTCTTT	CASSLGGVGTEAFF
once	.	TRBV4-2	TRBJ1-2	TGTGCCAGCAGCCAGATCAACCGGGTTGGCGGCTACACCTTC	CASSQINRVGGYTF
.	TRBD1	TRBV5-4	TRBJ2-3	TGTGCCAGCAGCCGCGACAGGGGCGATGCAGATACGCAGTATTTT	CASSRDRGDADTQYF
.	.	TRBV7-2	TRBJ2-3	TGTGCCAGCAGCTCCCTGGGGGATACGCAGTATTTT	CASSSLGDTQYF
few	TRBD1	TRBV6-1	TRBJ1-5	TGTGCCAGCAGTGGACAGGGTGAGGGGAGCAATCAGCCCCAGCATTTT	CASSGQGEGSNQPQHF
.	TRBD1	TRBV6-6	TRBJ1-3	TGTGCCAGCAGTCAGTTCGTACAGGGGAGTCCTGGAAACACCATATATTTT	CASSQFVQGSPGNTIYF
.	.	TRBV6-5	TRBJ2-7	TGTGCCAGCAGCCTGCCTGGGACCGTGGAGCAGTACTTC	CASSLPGTVEQYF
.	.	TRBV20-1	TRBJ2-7	TGCAGTGCTGGGCCGGGGCCCGAGCAGTACTTC	CSAGPGPEQYF
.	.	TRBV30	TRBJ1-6	TGTGCCTGGAATTTGGGAGCGTTCAATAATTCACCCCTCCACTTT	CAWNLGAFNNSPLHF
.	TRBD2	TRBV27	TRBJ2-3	TGTGCCAGCAGTTTCCGCCTTTATAGCGGGACACGGCGCACAGATACGCAGTATTTT	CASSFRLYSGTRRTDTQYF
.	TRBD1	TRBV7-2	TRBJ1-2	TGTGCCAGCAGCCCAGGGGGGATCTATGGCTACACCTTC	CASSPGGIYGYTF
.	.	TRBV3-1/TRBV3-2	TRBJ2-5	TGTGCCAGCAGCCATAGAGGGGGGGGGCCCACCCGAGGGACCCAGTACTTC	CASSHRGGGPTRGTQYF
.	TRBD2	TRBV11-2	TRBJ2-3	TGTGCCAGCAGCTTGCGGGGGGTAAACACAGATACGCAGTATTTT	CASSLRGVNTDTQYF
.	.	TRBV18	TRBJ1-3	TGTGCCAGCTCCCCCTCGGGGGGGCTAGGCGGAAACACCATATATTTT	CASSPSGGLGGNTIYF